The clone carrying this T cell receptor beta chain was recorded a few times. Its antigen is as yet unknown. Trimming removed 6 bases at V and 6 bases at J, with 9 bases between. The germline CDR1 and CDR2 sequences are MNHEY and SVGEGT. This CDR3 is 12 amino acids long. The entry originates in a study of blood T cells in healthy people across ages. General observations from the study: CMV infection status of these donors was not known.

Alongside a J-beta primer mix, a sample-barcoded 5' primer served in a second PCR lasting roughly 7 to 12 cycles. Via MiXCR, TCRdb re-called the 5' RACE reads, giving one row per CDR3 protein. The sample lists some 1.1 million distinct CDR3 sequences, around two fifths occurring once. Collection of 8.5 to 10 milliliters of peripheral blood was performed for each donor. The TCR originated in a man between 18 and 29 years old in good health. Specimen: blood. The chain uses TRBV6-2 or TRBV6-3 and TRBJ1-5, with D hard to call. CDR3 loop: CASSQSIQPQHF. The CDR3 nucleotides read TGTGCCAGCAGCCAGTCAATTCAGCCCCAGCATTTT.